These 15 T cell receptor beta chains share one sample of origin, sequenced in a study of blood T cell repertoires in COVID-19. The table came from immunoSEQ multiplex PCR; TCRdb's copy has only in-frame clones and leaves some out. The data contain roughly 270,000 clones, approximately 85% of them singletons. Sequencing was done on a sample of peripheral blood. Receptor source: a man aged 50-59 years with active or convalescent COVID-19.

The chain has TRBV19 and TRBJ2-1; TRBD2 matches at 16 bases. Germline CDR1 is LNHDA and CDR2 is SQIVND (reference sequence). V gave up 7 bases and J gave up 10 bases; unmatched junction bases: 13. This CDR3 region has 17 residues. CDR3 in amino acids: CASTPGLAGGPIREQFF. CDR3 nucleotides: TGTGCCAGTACCCCGGGACTAGCGGGAGGGCCGATCAGGGAGCAGTTCTTC.

This clone was seen a single time. The chain couples TRBV28 to TRBJ2-7; TRBD1 matches 10 bases. The V and J ends lost 7 bases and 2 bases, in that order; junction bases with no gene match: 8. CDR3 length: 15 residues. From germline, CDR1 is MDHEN and CDR2 SYDVKM. CDR3 DNA: TGTGCCAGCACCCTTTCCGGGACAGGGGCCTACGAGCAGTACTTC. Translating gives CASTLSGTGAYEQYF. The entire variable domain, with the rest obtained from reference TRBV28 and TRBJ2-7, is as follows: DVKVTQSSRYLVKRTGEKVFLECVQDMDHENMFWYRQDPGLGLRLIYFSYDVKMKEKGDIPEGYSVSREKKERFSLILESASTNQTSMYLCASTLSGTGAYEQYFGPGTRLTVT.

The chain combines TRBV25-1 with TRBJ1-4; 9 nucleotides agree with TRBD1. J was trimmed by 6 bases and V by 4 bases; bases with no gene match: 6. Germline CDR1 and CDR2: MGHDK and SYGVNS. The CDR3 runs to 15 residues. CDR3 in amino acids: CASSAGTGQDEKLFF. The CDR3 bases are TGTGCCAGCAGTGCAGGGACAGGGCAGGATGAAAAACTGTTTTTT.

The V gene is TRBV11-2, the J gene TRBJ2-5, with 7 bases aligning to TRBD2. The length of the CDR3 is 15 residues. Germline lookup yields CDR1 SGHAT and CDR2 FQNNGV. V trimming: 5 bases; J trimming: 5 bases; junction bases outside the gene matches: 11. The CDR3, as DNA: TGTGCCAGCAGCCCTCTAGGGCGGGAGAGCGAGACCCAGTACTTC. This encodes CASSPLGRESETQYF.

This clone has a handful of counts. The rearrangement joins TRBV29-1 to TRBJ2-3; 12 nucleotides line up with TRBD1. The germline gives CDR1 SQVTM, CDR2 ANQGSEA. V lost 5 bases to trimming and J lost 5 bases; unmatched junction nucleotides: 11. There are 16 residues in the CDR3. As DNA, the CDR3 is TGCAGCGTTCGACAGGGCCGGGACAGGGGGCAAGATACGCAGTATTTT. Amino acid sequence: CSVRQGRDRGQDTQYF.

The rearrangement links TRBV7-9 to TRBJ1-4; 9 nucleotides match TRBD1. The CDR3 has 18 amino acids. Germline V gene sequence: CDR1 SEHNR, CDR2 FQNEAQ (reference sequence). Trimming at V came to 5 bases and at J to 4 bases, leaving 14 bases not matched to a gene. The chain's CDR3 is CASSPRGTGSLSNEKLFF. Here the CDR3 DNA reads TGTGCCAGCAGCCCGAGGGGGACAGGGAGTTTGAGTAATGAAAAACTGTTTTTT.

The chain is built from TRBV6-5 and TRBJ1-2; TRBD1 agrees at 8 bases. Trimming at V came to 6 bases and at J to 4 bases, leaving 4 bases not matched to a gene. CDR3 size: 13 residues. CDR1 is MNHEY, CDR2 SVGAGI, per germline. CDR3 amino acids: CASRNGQGYGYTF. The CDR3 bases are TGTGCCAGCAGAAACGGACAGGGCTATGGCTACACCTTC.

Only a few counts were recorded for this clone. The chain has TRBV4-1 and TRBJ2-2; TRBD1 aligns across 7 bases. Germline-derived CDR1 and CDR2 are MGHRA and YSYEKL. V was clipped by 1 base and J by 1 base; unmatched bases: 9. This CDR3 contains 18 residues. The CDR3 reads CASSQGDSLKVNTGELFF. The CDR3, as DNA: TGCGCCAGCAGCCAAGGGGACAGCTTAAAGGTGAACACCGGGGAGCTGTTTTTT.

This chain links TRBV27 with TRBJ2-7, with 13 bases that match TRBD2. The trim removed 3 bases at V and 2 bases at J, leaving 4 bases unmatched. The CDR3 is made up of 16 amino acids. The V gene's germline CDR1 is MNHEY and CDR2 SMNVEV (reference sequence). Here the CDR3 reads CASSLWGTSGTYEQYF. CDR3 nucleotides: TGTGCCAGCAGTTTGTGGGGGACTAGCGGGACCTACGAGCAGTACTTC.

The V and J genes are TRBV4-2 and TRBJ2-6; TRBD2 matches at 8 bases. Trimming at V came to 0 bases and at J to 4 bases, leaving 8 bases not matched to a gene. CDR1 is LGHNA, CDR2 YNFKEQ, per germline. CDR3 length: 18 residues. CDR3 nucleotide sequence: TGTGCCAGCAGCCAAGAAATAGCGGGAATGGGCGGGGCCAACGTCCTGACTTTC. Translated, it gives CASSQEIAGMGGANVLTF.

The gene calls are TRBV18 and TRBJ2-7; TRBD2 agrees at 8 bases. In germline, CDR1 is KGHSH, CDR2 LQKENI. The trim removed 2 bases at V and 0 bases at J, leaving 6 bases unmatched. This CDR3 is built from 16 residues. CDR3 residues: CASSPTLAGLSYEQYF. Written as DNA, the CDR3 is TGTGCCAGCTCACCAACCCTAGCGGGCCTCTCCTACGAGCAGTACTTC.

This chain joins TRBV5-6 and TRBJ2-7; D gene unclear. Trimming left V 0 bases short and J 4 bases short, with 2 bases between. This CDR3 is 11 amino acids long. Germline values: CDR1 SGHDT, CDR2 YYEEEE. The CDR3 DNA sequence: TGTGCCAGCAGCTTGGCGTACGAGCAGTACTTC. This codes for CASSLAYEQYF.

The rearrangement uses TRBV2 and TRBJ1-4; D possibly corresponds to TRBD1 (5 bases). There are 12 residues in the CDR3. Germline CDR1 SNHLY, CDR2 FYNNEI. The ends were cut back, 5 bases at V and 6 bases at J, with 7 bases in the middle. As DNA, the CDR3 is TGTGCCAGCAGTACCAGGGATGAAAAACTGTTTTTT. It encodes CASSTRDEKLFF.

This clone was detected once. DNA for the CDR3: TGTGCCAGCAGCTCTCGACAGGGTCTAGGCGATGAGCAGTTCTTC. Its protein is CASSSRQGLGDEQFF. This chain uses TRBV11-2 with TRBJ2-1, with 7 bases lining up with TRBD1. With 4 bases clipped from V and 8 bases from J, the junction kept 11 bases outside the gene matches. CDR1 SGHAT and CDR2 FQNNGV come from the germline V gene. The CDR3 contains 15 residues.

This clone was seen more than once but under ten times. The chain carries TRBV6-5 and TRBJ1-2; D remains ambiguous. Trimming removed 2 bases at V and 3 bases at J, with 10 bases between. CDR3 length equals 14 residues. Per the germline V gene, CDR1 is MNHEY and CDR2 is SVGAGI. The chain's CDR3 is CASSYARGDYGYTF. The CDR3, as DNA: TGTGCCAGCAGTTACGCTCGCGGGGACTATGGCTACACCTTC.